The 27 T cell receptor beta chains below come from one sample, sequenced in a study of T-cell reconstitution after alpha-beta-depleted transplantation in children. As it was prepared, the TCRbeta library received unique molecular identifiers. Each CDR3 protein gets one entry after TCRdb re-called the PCR reads with MiXCR. The table records fewer than 750,000 distinct CDR3 sequences, approximately 22% of them present only once. The sequences come from PBMCs, mostly from graft donor cells, collected 360 days after TCRalphabeta/CD19-depleted stem cell transplant. These receptors originate from a boy in the first two years of life who had a stem cell transplant for acute myeloid leukemia, so the T cells may come from the graft donor.

The chain uses TRBV12-3 or TRBV12-4 and TRBJ2-2, with 10 bases fitting TRBD2. V shed 5 bases and J 3 bases; nucleotides not matched to a gene: 9. The CDR3 has 17 residues. The CDR3 DNA sequence: TGTGCCAGCAGTCTTTCGCCTAGCGGGGGTTACACCGGGGAGCTGTTTTTT. This sequence encodes CASSLSPSGGYTGELFF.

The CDR3 protein is CASRIQTSFYGYTF. The CDR3 DNA reads TGTGCCAGCAGAATCCAGACCTCCTTCTATGGCTACACCTTC. The chain employs TRBV6-1 and TRBJ1-2, with D hard to call. Germline CDR1 reads MNHNS; CDR2 reads SASEGT. Trimming left V 6 bases short and J 4 bases short, with 15 bases between. The CDR3 runs 14 residues.

At least ten counts were recorded for this clonotype. The chain uses TRBV29-1 and TRBJ1-1, with 7 bases matching TRBD1. Germline CDR1 SQVTM, CDR2 ANQGSEA. This CDR3 spans 13 amino acids. Trimming at V came to 6 bases and at J to 0 bases, leaving 4 bases not matched to a gene. The DNA of the CDR3 is TGCAGCGTGGGGACAGTAATGAACACTGAAGCTTTCTTT. Translated: CSVGTVMNTEAFF.

This clonotype was observed at least ten times. V gene TRBV15 combines with J gene TRBJ2-5; D assignment may be TRBD1 or TRBD2 (5 bases each). The CDR3 sequence is 14 residues long. V lost 4 bases, J lost 1 base, and 10 bases lay in between. Germline CDR1 is LNHNV and CDR2 is YYDKDF (reference sequence). CDR3 nucleotide sequence: TGTGCCACCAGCATACGAGGGGCCCAAGAGACCCAGTACTTC. Amino acids: CATSIRGAQETQYF.

At least ten counts were recorded for this clonotype. This chain joins TRBV12-3 or TRBV12-4 and TRBJ2-2, with 7 bases lining up with TRBD1. V gave up 3 bases and J gave up 7 bases; unmatched junction bases: 8. This CDR3 is 15 amino acids long. The CDR3 is CASSLGQGELGELFF. The CDR3 DNA sequence: TGTGCCAGCAGTTTGGGCCAGGGGGAGCTCGGGGAGCTGTTTTTT.

This clonotype was seen only a few times. The chain uses TRBV10-3 and TRBJ1-4; 8 bases align to TRBD1. The CDR3 is 13 amino acids. Per germline, CDR1 ENHRY and CDR2 SYGVKD. V trimming: 6 bases; J trimming: 8 bases; junction bases outside the gene matches: 5. The CDR3 DNA is TGTGCCATCAGCCCGACAGGGGACGAAAAACTGTTTTTT. Protein sequence: CAISPTGDEKLFF.

The rearrangement uses TRBV5-8 and TRBJ2-7; D is perhaps TRBD1 (5 bases). Germline V gene sequence: CDR1 SGHTS, CDR2 YDEGEE. The CDR3 sequence is 14 residues long. Deletions cut 3 bases from V and 6 bases from J, with 16 bases between. The CDR3 is CASSSQGSAGEQYV. The CDR3, as DNA: TGTGCCAGCAGCTCTCAGGGAAGTGCAGGCGAGCAGTACGTC.

This clonotype occurred a few times. This chain connects TRBV6-5 to TRBJ1-5; 10 nucleotides align to TRBD1. V lost 8 bases and J lost 6; bases outside the gene matches: 7. The germline CDR1 and CDR2 sequences are MNHEY and SVGAGI. The CDR3 has 14 residues. The CDR3 DNA sequence: TGTGCCAGCCTCGACAGGGGGCCTGGTCAGCCCCAGCATTTT. Its protein is CASLDRGPGQPQHF.

The chain joins TRBV20-1 to TRBJ2-1; D is possibly TRBD2 (7 bases). The CDR3 is made up of 16 amino acids. The germline V gene has CDR1 DFQATT and CDR2 SNEGSKA (reference sequence). V was clipped by 0 bases and J by 7 bases, with 19 bases between them. CDR3 DNA sequence: TGCAGTGCTAGAGATCTTTGGGGGGGGGCGTGGAATGAGCAGTTCTTC. The encoded protein is CSARDLWGGAWNEQFF.

A few counts support this clonotype. V is TRBV5-1 and J is TRBJ2-7, with TRBD1 matching over 9 bases. J lost 3 bases, V lost 2 bases, and 6 bases had no gene match. The V gene's germline CDR1 is SGHRS and CDR2 YFSETQ. The CDR3 contains 15 residues. The CDR3 here is CASSFSPGQGYEQYF. The CDR3 DNA reads as TGCGCCAGCAGCTTCTCCCCGGGACAGGGCTACGAGCAGTACTTC.

This clonotype came up many times. The chain's CDR3 is CASSLRWDYGYTF. The CDR3 DNA is TGTGCCAGCAGTTTACGCTGGGACTATGGCTACACCTTC. The rearrangement uses TRBV12-3 or TRBV12-4 and TRBJ1-2; D ambiguous. This CDR3 is built from 13 residues. V was shortened by 2 bases and J by 3 bases, with 7 bases between the two germline ends.

This clonotype came up many times. The chain uses TRBV10-3 and TRBJ2-1; the match to TRBD1 covers 8 bases. Losses at the gene ends were 7 bases for V and 4 bases for J; bases not matched to a gene: 12. CDR3 length equals 16 residues. In germline, CDR1 is ENHRY, CDR2 SYGVKD. The CDR3 bases are TGTGCCATCAAGGGGAGCGACAGGGGCGGATACAATGAGCAGTTCTTC. This encodes CAIKGSDRGGYNEQFF.

The rearrangement joins TRBV18 to TRBJ2-1, with TRBD1 matching over 7 bases. This CDR3 comprises 15 residues. Trimming removed 0 bases from V and 7 bases from J; junction bases left unmatched: 6. Germline V gene data show CDR1 as KGHSH and CDR2 as LQKENI. The CDR3 region is CASSPPRTGANEQFF. Written as DNA, the CDR3 is TGTGCCAGCTCACCACCACGGACAGGAGCTAATGAGCAGTTCTTC. Filled out from reference TRBV18 and TRBJ2-1, the complete variable domain reads NAGVMQNPRHLVRRRGQEARLRCSPMKGHSHVYWYRQLPEEGLKFMVYLQKENIIDESGMPKERFSAEFPKEGPSILRIQQVVRGDSAAYFCASSPPRTGANEQFFGPGTRLTVL.

This chain joins TRBV12-3 or TRBV12-4 and TRBJ2-1; TRBD2 aligns across 11 bases. The CDR3 length is 15 residues. V was clipped by 7 bases and J by 8 bases; unmatched bases: 10. CDR3 amino acids: CASTPTSGDWHEQFF. CDR3 DNA sequence: TGTGCCAGCACCCCGACTAGCGGGGACTGGCATGAGCAGTTCTTC.

The genes are TRBV12-3 or TRBV12-4 and TRBJ2-5, with TRBD1 matching over 7 bases. Trimming removed 3 bases from V and 5 bases from J; junction bases left unmatched: 9. The CDR3 is 15 amino acids. CDR3 nucleotide sequence: TGTGCCAGCAGTTTTCGTGAGGGGGCCGGGGAGACCCAGTACTTC. Translating gives CASSFREGAGETQYF.

This chain joins TRBV20-1 and TRBJ2-4; either TRBD1 or TRBD2 may fit D (6 bases each). Germline V gives CDR1 DFQATT, CDR2 SNEGSKA (reference sequence). The CDR3 is 16 amino acids. With 0 bases removed from V and 1 base from J, the gap between germline ends came to 13 bases. The CDR3 DNA follows: TGCAGTGCTAGAGATCGAGGGGGGTATGCCAAAAACATTCAGTACTTC. Residues: CSARDRGGYAKNIQYF.

This sequence joins TRBV30 and TRBJ2-7; the D gene is possibly TRBD2 (5 bases). V was cut by 0 bases and J by 6 bases, with 12 bases left in between. CDR1 is GTSNPN, CDR2 SVGIG, per germline (reference sequence). The CDR3 sequence is 13 residues long. The CDR3 sequence is CAWSVREGSEQYF. Here the CDR3 DNA reads TGTGCCTGGAGTGTACGTGAGGGTTCCGAGCAGTACTTC.

The chain employs TRBV20-1 and TRBJ2-3, with 12 bases fitting TRBD1. This CDR3 is built from 14 residues. Germline V gene lookup returns CDR1 DFQATT and CDR2 SNEGSKA (reference sequence). Trimming removed 6 bases from V and 5 bases from J; junction bases left unmatched: 6. The CDR3 is CSALGQGAVDTQYF. CDR3 nucleotides: TGCAGTGCCCTGGGACAGGGGGCCGTAGATACGCAGTATTTT.

In its sample, this clonotype was seen many times. The chain is built from TRBV2 and TRBJ2-7; D is ambiguous. The CDR3 loop spans 14 amino acids. In germline, CDR1 is SNHLY, CDR2 FYNNEI. The ends were cut back, 8 bases at V and 3 bases at J, with 17 bases in the middle. The CDR3 DNA reads as TGTGCCAGCCACCGGAGTCTCCTGAGCTACGAGCAGTACTTC. It specifies CASHRSLLSYEQYF.

This clonotype was counted between two and nine times. The J gene is TRBJ2-1, the V gene TRBV20-1, with a weak D call TRBD1 (6 bases). With 6 bases removed from V and 3 bases from J, the gap between germline ends came to 33 bases. CDR1 and CDR2 from the germline V gene are DFQATT and SNEGSKA (reference sequence). The CDR3 is 20 residues long. CDR3 sequence: CSAQTRSQKGVKPLYNEQFF. CDR3 in DNA: TGCAGTGCCCAAACACGTAGCCAAAAGGGGGTCAAACCGCTCTACAATGAGCAGTTCTTC.

The gene calls are TRBV18 and TRBJ2-2, with a tentative D call TRBD2 (5 bases). This CDR3 is 14 amino acids long. V lost 2 bases and J lost 7, with 11 bases in between. Germline V gives CDR1 KGHSH, CDR2 LQKENI. CDR3 amino acids: CASSPAPRDGELFF. The CDR3 nucleotides are TGTGCCAGCTCACCAGCGCCCCGGGACGGGGAGCTGTTTTTT. Looking up the rest from reference TRBV18 and TRBJ2-2 gives the full variable domain: NAGVMQNPRHLVRRRGQEARLRCSPMKGHSHVYWYRQLPEEGLKFMVYLQKENIIDESGMPKERFSAEFPKEGPSILRIQQVVRGDSAAYFCASSPAPRDGELFFGEGSRLTVL.

The chain carries TRBV13 and TRBJ1-6; the D gene is possibly TRBD1 (5 bases). Trimming removed 5 bases at V and 7 bases at J, with 9 bases between. The germline V gene encodes CDR1 PRHDT and CDR2 FYEKMQ (reference sequence). This CDR3 has 13 amino acids. CDR3 loop: CASSRRQNSPLHF. CDR3 nucleotide sequence: TGTGCCAGCAGCCGTAGACAGAATTCACCCCTCCACTTT.

This clonotype was picked up many times. The chain uses TRBV14 and TRBJ2-3, with D perhaps TRBD1 (6 bases). The length of the CDR3 is 12 residues. The germline CDR1 and CDR2 sequences are SGHDN and FVKESK. V lost 1 base to trimming and J lost 11 bases, with 10 bases between them. Here the CDR3 DNA reads TGTGCCAGCAGCCAAGGACAGGTGGGGCAGTATTTT. This encodes CASSQGQVGQYF.

There are many counts of this clonotype. The CDR3 sequence is CASSPRGVLAGTEAFF. The CDR3 bases are TGTGCCAGCAGCCCACGTGGAGTTCTGGCCGGCACTGAAGCTTTCTTT. The chain has TRBV7-9 and TRBJ1-1; no clear D. This CDR3 is built from 16 residues. From germline, CDR1 is SEHNR and CDR2 FQNEAQ (reference sequence). The germline V and J ends were trimmed by 5 bases and 4 bases, with 20 bases remaining between them.

This clonotype appeared a few times. The rearrangement uses TRBV6-5 and TRBJ2-1, with 9 positions matching TRBD2. Per germline, CDR1 MNHEY and CDR2 SVGAGI. CDR3 length: 16 amino acids. V shed 2 bases and J 8 bases; nucleotides not matched to a gene: 10. CDR3 loop: CASSYHGDSGGDEQFF. CDR3 coding DNA: TGTGCCAGCAGTTACCACGGGGATAGCGGGGGTGATGAGCAGTTCTTC.

This clonotype has a count of ten or more. The CDR3 nucleotides are TGTGCCAGCATCAAAGGGGCGAGGACTGAAGCTTTCTTT. Protein product: CASIKGARTEAFF. V gene TRBV28 combines with J gene TRBJ1-1; the D gene is possibly TRBD1 (5 bases). The CDR3 covers 13 residues. Germline V lookup: CDR1 MDHEN, CDR2 SYDVKM. V was cut by 7 bases and J by 5 bases, with 14 bases left in between.

This clonotype was seen ten or more times. The chain has TRBV29-1 and TRBJ2-7; D gene uncertain. The CDR3 spans 12 residues. Germline assignment: CDR1 SQVTM and CDR2 ANQGSEA. V dropped 4 bases and J dropped 2 bases, with 9 bases sitting between them. Written as DNA, the CDR3 is TGCAGCGTTGGGCCCGACACCTACGAGCAGTACTTC. Translating it yields CSVGPDTYEQYF.